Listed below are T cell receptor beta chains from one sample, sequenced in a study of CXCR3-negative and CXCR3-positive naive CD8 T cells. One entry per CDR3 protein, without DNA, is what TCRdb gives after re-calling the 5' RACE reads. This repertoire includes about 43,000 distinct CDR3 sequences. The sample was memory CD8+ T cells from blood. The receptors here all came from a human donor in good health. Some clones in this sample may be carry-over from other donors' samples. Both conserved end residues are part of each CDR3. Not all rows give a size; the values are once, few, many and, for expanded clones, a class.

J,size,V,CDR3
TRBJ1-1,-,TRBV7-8,CASSFHRGAEAFF
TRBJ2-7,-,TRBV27,CASSPTSPPYEQYF
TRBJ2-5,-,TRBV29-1,CSVRIGVAYETQYF
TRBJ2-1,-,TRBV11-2,CASSLDREGNEQFF
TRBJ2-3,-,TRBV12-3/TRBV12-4,CASRGAPSTDTQYF
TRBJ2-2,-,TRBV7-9,CASSPTSGGAPTGELFF
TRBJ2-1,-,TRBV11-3,CASSSGFEQFF
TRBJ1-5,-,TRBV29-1,CSPVAGPNQPQHF
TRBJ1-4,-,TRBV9,CASSAGDTTNEKLFF
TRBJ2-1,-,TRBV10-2,CASTTGAEQFF
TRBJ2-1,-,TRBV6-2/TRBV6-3,CASSYRLRAPYNEQFF
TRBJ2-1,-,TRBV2,CASSVLAYIEQFF
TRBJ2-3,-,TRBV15,CATSARSGPSTDTQYF
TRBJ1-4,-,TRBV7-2,CASSLWGGNEKLFF
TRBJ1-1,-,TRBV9,CASSAVISRSEAFF
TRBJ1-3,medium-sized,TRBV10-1,CASSERSSSGNTIYF
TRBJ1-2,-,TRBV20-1,CSASKQGVIDYGYTF
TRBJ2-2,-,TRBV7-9,CASSPPGAGELFF
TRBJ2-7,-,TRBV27,CASRILTGDGEQYF
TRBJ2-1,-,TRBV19,CASSSGTYNEQFF
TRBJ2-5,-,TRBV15,CATSRDPVREETQYF
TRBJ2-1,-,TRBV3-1,CASSPRPLAGGPSSYNEQFF